This T cell receptor (beta chain) was captured in a study of blood T cells in healthy people across ages. With regard to this clonotype: Its antigen is unknown.

Study-level points and caveats: Samples with more naive T cells showed higher observed beta diversity.

A second PCR of 7 to 11 cycles used a sample-barcoded 5' primer and a J-beta primer mix. TCRdb re-derived calls from the 5' RACE reads in MiXCR, one entry per CDR3 protein. The table includes about 730,000 distinct CDR3 sequences, 40% to 45% detected once. This CDR3 contains 14 residues. Losses at the gene ends were 1 base for V and 8 bases for J; bases not matched to a gene: 4. Germline V gene sequence: CDR1 SGHTA, CDR2 FQGNSA. The TCR originated in a woman aged 55-69 years in good health. The sequenced sample consisted of blood. The chain recombines TRBV7-2 with TRBJ2-1; 8 bases map to TRBD2. CDR3 region: CASSLVPGRDEQFF. As DNA, the CDR3 is TGTGCCAGCAGCTTAGTACCCGGGAGGGATGAGCAGTTCTTC.